Listed here are 3 T cell receptor beta chains from one sample, sequenced in a study of T cells in Graves' hyperthyroidism and ophthalmopathy. Amplified TCR beta CDR3 regions came from RNA transcripts. During a first-round RT-PCR of the TCR CDR3, the HTBI primer set was used. TCRdb reprocessed the multiplex PCR reads via MiXCR and lists one record per CDR3 protein. The table lists roughly 740,000 distinct CDR3 sequences, around 17% of them singletons. The sequenced sample was blood. The receptors originated from a man aged 18 to 29 with Graves' hyperthyroidism.

This rearrangement joins TRBV28 to TRBJ2-7, with 7 bases aligning to TRBD2. The V and J ends lost 6 bases and 2 bases, in that order; junction bases with no gene match: 4. Germline CDR1 reads MDHEN; CDR2 reads SYDVKM. The CDR3 is made up of 13 amino acids. CDR3 region: CASRWGGPYEQYF. The CDR3 region has the DNA TGTGCCAGCAGATGGGGGGGTCCCTACGAGCAGTACTTC.

J is TRBJ2-7 and V is TRBV6-1; D is unresolved. V was clipped by 10 bases and J by 5 bases, with 15 bases between them. Germline CDR1 MNHNS, CDR2 SASEGT. This CDR3 is 12 amino acids long. The CDR3 sequence is CATSSLMNEQYF. CDR3 DNA sequence: TGTGCCACGAGTAGCTTAATGAACGAGCAGTACTTC.

This clonotype was recorded at least ten times. The CDR3 here is CASSYGVTGPGGYTF. For the CDR3, the DNA is TGTGCCAGCAGTTACGGGGTGACAGGCCCGGGGGGCTACACCTTC. The rearrangement links TRBV6-6 to TRBJ1-2; D is perhaps TRBD1 (6 bases). The V gene's germline CDR1 is MNHNY and CDR2 SVGAGI (reference sequence). The CDR3 covers 15 residues. Trimming took 2 bases from V and 8 from J, leaving 18 bases between them.